These 20 T cell receptor beta chains share one sample of origin, sequenced in a study of Ad26.COV2.S vaccination and SARS-CoV-2 variants. Treatment noted: around 19 received Ad26.COV2.S at low or high dose, single or two shots; 5 received placebo; per-sample allocation not given. Sampling happened 63 days after the first vaccine or placebo injection. Assay: immunoSEQ multiplex PCR; the TCRdb copy retains only in-frame clones and omits some. The table has about 350,000 clones, around 89% seen once. Sequencing was performed on peripheral blood, taken in a trial of Ad26.COV2.S vaccine versus placebo. The receptors were sampled from a person between 18 and 65 years old who received the Ad26.COV2.S COVID-19 vaccine or a placebo.

In this sample, this clone turned up a few times. The CDR3 is CASSPGSWGGNTIYF. CDR3 coding DNA: TGTGCCAGCAGCCCCGGTTCGTGGGGTGGAAACACCATATATTTT. The genes are TRBV7-2 and TRBJ1-3; no reliable D call. The length of the CDR3 is 15 residues. The V end lost 5 bases, the J end lost 3 bases, and 14 bases lay between the germline ends. Germline V CDR1 and CDR2: SGHTA, FQGNSA.

The chain uses TRBV3-1 (or the pseudogene TRBV3-2) and TRBJ1-2, with D unresolved. Germline loops: CDR1 LGHDT, CDR2 YNNKEL (reference sequence). The CDR3 runs to 12 residues. Trimming stripped 2 bases from V and 0 bases from J, with 1 base between. The DNA of the CDR3 is TGTGCCAGCAGCCAACCTAACTATGGCTACACCTTC. This encodes CASSQPNYGYTF.

This clone was seen more than once but under ten times. The V gene is TRBV4-1, the J gene TRBJ1-1; D is unresolved. The V gene lost 1 base and the J gene lost 6 bases, with 15 bases spanning the gap. The CDR3 runs to 15 residues. Germline values: CDR1 MGHRA, CDR2 YSYEKL. The CDR3 spells CASSQGSDGYAEAFF. As DNA, the CDR3 is TGCGCCAGCAGCCAAGGATCGGATGGTTACGCTGAAGCTTTCTTT.

The chain combines TRBV2 with TRBJ1-3; tentatively, D is TRBD1 (5 bases). V was cut by 0 bases and J by 3 bases, with 9 bases left in between. Germline CDR1 reads SNHLY; CDR2 reads FYNNEI. The CDR3 runs 15 residues. The CDR3 loop reads CASSEAEGVGNTIYF. The CDR3 nucleotides are TGTGCCAGCAGTGAAGCGGAAGGGGTTGGAAACACCATATATTTT.

This clone was seen more than once but under ten times. The chain combines TRBV30 with TRBJ1-5, with TRBD1 matching over 9 bases. This CDR3 has 16 amino acids. Germline CDR1 is GTSNPN and CDR2 is SVGIG (reference sequence). J was trimmed by 3 bases and V by 3 bases; bases with no gene match: 9. The CDR3 is CAWSIEGTGNNQPQHF. The CDR3 region has the DNA TGTGCCTGGAGCATAGAGGGGACAGGGAACAATCAGCCCCAGCATTTT.

This chain joins TRBV7-9 and TRBJ2-6, with D possibly TRBD2 on 6 matching bases. Trimming stripped 6 bases from V and 0 bases from J, with 15 bases between. The CDR3 loop spans 17 amino acids. The germline V gene encodes CDR1 SEHNR and CDR2 FQNEAQ (reference sequence). The CDR3 DNA reads TGTGCCAGCAGGGGACCGGGACTGATCTCTGGGGCCAACGTCCTGACTTTC. This codes for CASRGPGLISGANVLTF.

This chain connects TRBV7-2 to TRBJ1-5, with TRBD1 identical over 9 bases. The trim removed 3 bases at V and 3 bases at J, leaving 6 bases unmatched. The CDR3 length is 16 residues. Germline V gene sequence: CDR1 SGHTA, CDR2 FQGNSA. The DNA for the CDR3 is TGTGCCAGCAGCTTCGGGACAGGGCTGAACAATCAGCCCCAGCATTTT. It codes for CASSFGTGLNNQPQHF.

The chain has TRBV30 and TRBJ1-3, with TRBD1 as a possible D gene (6 bases). The CDR3 covers 15 residues. Germline V lookup: CDR1 GTSNPN, CDR2 SVGIG (reference sequence). The V end was cut by 3 bases, the J end by 0 bases, with 12 bases between. CDR3 coding DNA: TGTGCCTGGAGGGCTTGGGGGCCCTCTGGAAACACCATATATTTT. Translation gives CAWRAWGPSGNTIYF.

This clone occurred once. This chain joins TRBV9 and TRBJ2-7; D might be TRBD2 (5 bases). V lost 4 bases to trimming and J lost 0 bases, with 14 bases between them. The CDR3 is 15 residues long. Per the germline V gene, CDR1 is SGDLS and CDR2 is YYNGEE. The CDR3: CASSPTSTNSYEQYF. The CDR3, as DNA: TGTGCCAGCAGCCCTACTAGTACGAACTCCTACGAGCAGTACTTC. Supplemented by reference TRBV9 and TRBJ2-7, the full variable domain reads DSGVTQTPKHLITATGQRVTLRCSPRSGDLSVYWYQQSLDQGLQFLIQYYNGEERAKGNILERFSAQQFPDLHSELNLSSLELGDSALYFCASSPTSTNSYEQYFGPGTRLTVT.

CDR3: CASSPISSPGPTDTQYF. CDR3 bases: TGTGCCAGCTCACCAATTTCGAGTCCCGGCCCCACAGATACGCAGTATTTT. This chain connects TRBV18 to TRBJ2-3, with no clear D. Trimming pared 2 bases from V and 2 bases from J, leaving 17 bases between. There are 17 residues in the CDR3. Germline V gene sequence: CDR1 KGHSH, CDR2 LQKENI.

V usage is TRBV28 and J usage is TRBJ2-3, with D perhaps TRBD1 (6 bases). The CDR3 has 14 amino acids. The germline V and J ends were trimmed by 6 bases and 1 base, with 11 bases remaining between them. Looked up from germline, CDR1 is MDHEN and CDR2 is SYDVKM. The CDR3 loop is CASRDRGGTDTQYF. In nucleotides, the CDR3 is TGTGCCAGCAGGGACAGAGGAGGCACAGATACGCAGTATTTT.

The chain recombines TRBV5-6 with TRBJ1-1, with D perhaps TRBD1 (5 bases). CDR3 size: 16 residues. V gave up 5 bases and J gave up 5 bases, with 22 bases separating them. Germline V gene sequence: CDR1 SGHDT, CDR2 YYEEEE. The DNA of the CDR3 is TGTGCCAGCAGACCTTACTCCGGGACCCGGGGGACTGAAGCTTTCTTT. It specifies CASRPYSGTRGTEAFF. Full variable domain (rest looked up from reference TRBV5-6 and TRBJ1-1): DAGVTQSPTHLIKTRGQQVTLRCSPKSGHDTVSWYQQALGQGPQFIFQYYEEEERQRGNFPDRFSGHQFPNYSSELNVNALLLGDSALYLCASRPYSGTRGTEAFFGQGTRLTVV.

J is TRBJ2-1 and V is TRBV11-2; TRBD1 aligns across 7 bases. With V trimmed by 3 bases and J by 8 bases, 13 bases remained unmatched. The CDR3 has 16 amino acids. CDR1 is SGHAT, CDR2 FQNNGV, per germline. The CDR3 sequence: CASSFTVGDSLDEQFF. CDR3 sequence (DNA): TGTGCCAGCAGCTTCACCGTAGGGGACAGCCTCGATGAGCAGTTCTTC.

The chain carries TRBV3-1 (or the pseudogene TRBV3-2) and TRBJ2-7, with 9 bases identical to TRBD2. J lost 0 bases, V lost 4 bases, and 13 bases had no gene match. This CDR3 contains 18 residues. Germline V lookup: CDR1 LGHDT, CDR2 YNNKEL (reference sequence). In DNA form, the CDR3 reads TGTGCCAGCAGCCGCCGGGGGGCTAGCGGGGCGACCTCCTACGAGCAGTACTTC. As protein: CASSRRGASGATSYEQYF.

This clone appeared a single time. The rearrangement links TRBV7-9 to TRBJ2-5, with D tentatively TRBD2 (5 bases). The CDR3 extends over 14 amino acids. The ends were cut back, 2 bases at V and 2 bases at J, with 9 bases in the middle. Germline V gene data show CDR1 as SEHNR and CDR2 as FQNEAQ (reference sequence). The CDR3 DNA sequence: TGTGCCAGCAGCTTACCTGGGAGACAAGAGACCCAGTACTTC. Translated, it gives CASSLPGRQETQYF.

This rearrangement joins TRBV11-2 to TRBJ2-7; no definite D call. Germline CDR1 is SGHAT and CDR2 is FQNNGV. V was clipped by 5 bases and J by 7 bases, with 12 bases between them. The CDR3 totals 12 residues. The CDR3 bases are TGTGCCAGCAGCCCTCAGTTTGGAGAGCAGTACTTC. This gives the protein CASSPQFGEQYF. The entire variable domain, with the rest obtained from reference TRBV11-2 and TRBJ2-7, is as follows: EAGVAQSPRYKIIEKRQSVAFWCNPISGHATLYWYQQILGQGPKLLIQFQNNGVVDDSQLPKDRFSAERLKGVDSTLKIQPAKLEDSAVYLCASSPQFGEQYFGPGTRLTVT.

The CDR3 is CATSDLGSETQYF. The CDR3 DNA sequence: TGTGCCACCAGTGATTTGGGTTCGGAGACCCAGTACTTC. The chain combines TRBV24-1 with TRBJ2-5, with no clear D. Germline CDR1 KGHDR, CDR2 SFDVKD. The CDR3 sequence is 13 residues long. The V end lost 0 bases, the J end lost 5 bases, and 6 bases lay between the germline ends.

The V and J genes are TRBV5-4 and TRBJ2-1, with TRBD2 identical over 12 bases. The CDR3 runs to 15 residues. Germline V gives CDR1 SGHNT, CDR2 YYREEE (reference sequence). V was pared by 2 bases and J by 8 bases, with 5 bases of the junction left unmatched. The CDR3 DNA follows: TGTGCCAGCAGCTTACGGACTAGCGGGATTCATGAGCAGTTCTTC. It specifies CASSLRTSGIHEQFF.

The chain has TRBV20-1 and TRBJ2-3; D may be TRBD1 (5 bases). V lost 3 bases, J lost 0 bases, and 13 bases lay in between. From germline, CDR1 is DFQATT and CDR2 SNEGSKA (reference sequence). There are 15 residues in the CDR3. CDR3 nucleotide sequence: TGCAGTGCTAGTGAAGGGGCCGCTAGCACAGATACGCAGTATTTT. This gives the protein CSASEGAASTDTQYF.

V gene TRBV5-6 combines with J gene TRBJ2-7; 8 bases map to TRBD1. CDR3 size: 17 residues. The V segment lost 6 bases and the J segment 4 bases; nucleotides outside the gene matches: 18. Germline loops: CDR1 SGHDT, CDR2 YYEEEE. The chain's CDR3 is CASTPGRGTGIEYEQYF. The DNA of the CDR3 is TGTGCCAGCACCCCGGGGCGTGGGACAGGCATCGAATACGAGCAGTACTTC.